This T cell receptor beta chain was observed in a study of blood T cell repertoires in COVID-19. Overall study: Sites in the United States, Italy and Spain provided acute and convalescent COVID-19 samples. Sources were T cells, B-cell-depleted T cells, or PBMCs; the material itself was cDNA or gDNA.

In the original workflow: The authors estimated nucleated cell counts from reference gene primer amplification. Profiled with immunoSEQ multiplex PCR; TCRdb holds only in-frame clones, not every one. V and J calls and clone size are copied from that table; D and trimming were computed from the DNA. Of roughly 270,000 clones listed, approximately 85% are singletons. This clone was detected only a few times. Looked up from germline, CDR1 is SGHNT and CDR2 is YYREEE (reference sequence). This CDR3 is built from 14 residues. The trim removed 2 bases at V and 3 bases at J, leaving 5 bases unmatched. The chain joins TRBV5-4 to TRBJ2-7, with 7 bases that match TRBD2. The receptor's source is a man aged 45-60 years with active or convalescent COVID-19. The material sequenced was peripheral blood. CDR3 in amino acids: CASSLGRENYEQYF. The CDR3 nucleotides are TGTGCCAGCAGCTTAGGGCGGGAGAACTACGAGCAGTACTTC.